Listed below are T cell receptor beta chains from one sample, sequenced in a study of blood T cell repertoires in COVID-19. The data were produced by immunoSEQ multiplex PCR, yet TCRdb's version contains in-frame clones alone and is incomplete. This table has about 190,000 clones, over 70% appearing once. Sequenced material: peripheral blood. Receptor source: a middle-aged man with active or convalescent COVID-19. Each CDR3 is given without its conserved first and last residue. The order of the fields is CDR3 protein, V gene.

cdr3_aa: ASNMETGTLQPQH
v_call: TRBV19

cdr3_aa: ASSQEPPASGYNEQF
v_call: TRBV4-1

cdr3_aa: ASSVDTEAF
v_call: TRBV28

cdr3_aa: ASSATAATNEKLF
v_call: TRBV4-3

cdr3_aa: ASGALSYNEQF
v_call: TRBV5-6

cdr3_aa: ASSLSTGGPYNEQF
v_call: TRBV27

cdr3_aa: ASSFRDFLDGYT
v_call: TRBV5-1

cdr3_aa: ASSLYPAGGLGETQY
v_call: TRBV5-1

cdr3_aa: ASSPPAAVKNIQY
v_call: TRBV18

cdr3_aa: ASSRTGSNQPQH
v_call: TRBV6-5

cdr3_aa: ASTELAGGLPTKNIQY
v_call: TRBV19

cdr3_aa: ASSLSGLAKNTGELF
v_call: TRBV28

cdr3_aa: ASGLRGRPDEQF
v_call: TRBV12-5

cdr3_aa: ACQPGALAGTEQY
v_call: TRBV30

cdr3_aa: ASSVVDRGNTEAF
v_call: TRBV9

cdr3_aa: ASSWGDWGSQGTQY
v_call: TRBV5-1

cdr3_aa: ASSTHAAGELF
v_call: TRBV28

cdr3_aa: ASSFGSSYNEQF
v_call: TRBV7-6

cdr3_aa: ASSGPRDRGRILSSYNEQF
v_call: TRBV19

cdr3_aa: ASSLDGGTSRTDTQY
v_call: TRBV5-4

cdr3_aa: ASTTGAWNTEAF
v_call: TRBV7-2

cdr3_aa: ASRFPWDNYEQY
v_call: TRBV12-2

cdr3_aa: ASSYSAGSNQPQH
v_call: TRBV6-5

cdr3_aa: ASSAYPGLAGGYEQY
v_call: TRBV5-1

cdr3_aa: ASSRRDRGINEKLF
v_call: TRBV3-1/TRBV3-2

cdr3_aa: ASSLLAGGYTDTQY
v_call: TRBV27

cdr3_aa: ASTLRGGGDEKLF
v_call: TRBV6-5

cdr3_aa: ASRTSGGYNEQF
v_call: TRBV10-3

cdr3_aa: ATSRQGGDTQY
v_call: TRBV15

cdr3_aa: AWFMGGDTEAF
v_call: TRBV30

cdr3_aa: ASSVGQNYEQY
v_call: TRBV9

cdr3_aa: ASSSLAGGPYEQF
v_call: TRBV7-2

cdr3_aa: ASSLGDRALLT
v_call: TRBV28

cdr3_aa: ASSLVGGSSKLYGYT
v_call: TRBV7-9

cdr3_aa: ASSKGTDVNYGYT
v_call: TRBV7-6

cdr3_aa: ASSALRTGAGELF
v_call: TRBV5-4

cdr3_aa: AWSVLLTGGMNTEAF
v_call: TRBV30

cdr3_aa: ASSLGTGGGAEQF
v_call: TRBV27

cdr3_aa: ASSSDRGWSPLH
v_call: TRBV28

cdr3_aa: ASSLLAGAINNEQF
v_call: TRBV6-2/TRBV6-3